Sequencing of this TCR beta chain was carried out in a study of radiotherapy plus CTLA-4 blockade in lung cancer. Overall study results and limits: Clones of tumor-derived TCRs expanded in blood after radiotherapy plus ipilimumab.

Generated by immunoSEQ multiplex PCR, the TCRdb table keeps only in-frame clones and is missing some. Of more than 80,000 clones listed, over 75% are singletons. In regard to this clone: Its antigen is undetermined.

Source: peripheral blood, taken from a patient treated with radiotherapy plus ipilimumab. The receptor comes from a human donor with non-small cell lung cancer that progressed on radiotherapy plus ipilimumab. Some clones in this sample may be carry-over from other donors' samples.

CDR3 residues: CASRGQAYEQYF. The CDR3 nucleotides are TGTGCCAGCAGGGGACAGGCCTACGAGCAGTACTTC. The chain employs TRBV5-6 and TRBJ2-7; 8 bases are shared with TRBD1. The CDR3 length is 12 residues. The J segment lost 2 bases and the V segment lost 5 bases, leaving 0 bases of the junction unmatched. CDR1 is SGHDT, CDR2 YYEEEE, per germline.